This T cell receptor (beta chain) originates from a study of cytomegalovirus exposure and HLA in healthy donors. Study-level information: The 90 to 150 validation repertoires and the roughly 670 first-cohort repertoires shared a platform, a later analysis reported. The study, taken as a whole, reports: Within the 100 to 150 validation repertoires, first-cohort TCR clusters tended to co-occur, according to a later analysis. In vitro checks showed that a few CMV-associated chains really do target CMV antigens.

This table comes from immunoSEQ multiplex PCR, and its TCRdb copy is limited to in-frame clones, with some not included. The profile shows 220,000 or so clones, roughly 83% of them singletons. The donors were part of the roughly 130-subject validation cohort, which stood apart from the approximately 640-subject first cohort. As for this clone: The antigen is unknown.

In germline, CDR1 is SQVTM, CDR2 ANQGSEA. Between the trimmed V and J ends, which lost 6 bases and 4 bases, there was a span of 18 bases. The CDR3 consists of 14 residues. The TCR comes from a woman aged 18-29 years in good health and CMV-seronegative. The V and J genes are TRBV29-1 and TRBJ1-1; maybe TRBD1 (6 bases). Sequencing was carried out using PBMCs. CDR3 sequence reads: CSVARGGQITEAFF. In nucleotides, the CDR3 is TGCAGCGTCGCGCGGGGGGGGCAAATCACTGAAGCTTTCTTT.